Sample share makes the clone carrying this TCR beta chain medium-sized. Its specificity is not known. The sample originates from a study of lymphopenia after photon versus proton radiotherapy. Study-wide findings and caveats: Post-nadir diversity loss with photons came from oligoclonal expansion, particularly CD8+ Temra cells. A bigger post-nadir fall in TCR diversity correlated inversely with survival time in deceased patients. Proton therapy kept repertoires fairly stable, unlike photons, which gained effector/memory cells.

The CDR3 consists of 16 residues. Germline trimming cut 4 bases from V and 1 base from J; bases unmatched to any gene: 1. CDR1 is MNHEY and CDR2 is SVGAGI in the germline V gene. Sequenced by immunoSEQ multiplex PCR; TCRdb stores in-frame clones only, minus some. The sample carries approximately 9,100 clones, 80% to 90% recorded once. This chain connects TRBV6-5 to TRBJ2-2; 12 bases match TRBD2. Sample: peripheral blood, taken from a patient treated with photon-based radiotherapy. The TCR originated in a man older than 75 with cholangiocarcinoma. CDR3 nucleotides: TGTGCCAGCAGTTTACTAGCGGGGGGGAACACCGGGGAGCTGTTTTTT. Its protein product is CASSLLAGGNTGELFF.